Listed below are T cell receptor beta chains from one sample, sequenced in a study of T-cell reconstitution after alpha-beta-depleted transplantation in children. In TCRdb, the PCR reads were re-called with MiXCR into one record per CDR3 protein. The table lists hundreds of thousands of distinct CDR3 sequences, 16% of them singletons. The sample in question was PBMCs from the stem cell graft donor, obtained from the stem cell graft. These receptors all come from a human donor who donated a stem cell graft to a child with acute myeloid leukemia. Both conserved end residues are part of each CDR3. The D gene is left open where the match is weak. Expanded clones get a size class; other rows say once, few or many, or leave the size out.

d_call	v_call	clone_size	j_call	cdr3_aa	cdr3_nt
-	TRBV20-1	few	TRBJ1-3	CSAYMSSGNTIYF	TGCAGTGCCTACATGAGCTCTGGAAACACCATATATTTT
-	TRBV24-1	-	TRBJ1-2	CATSDSSGRGYTF	TGTGCCACCAGTGATTCAAGTGGTCGTGGCTACACCTTC
TRBD2	TRBV12-3/TRBV12-4	-	TRBJ2-5	CASSLTSGGKGTQYF	TGTGCCAGCAGCCTGACTAGCGGGGGGAAGGGGACCCAGTACTTC
-	TRBV9	few	TRBJ1-5	CASSPQESRQPQHF	TGTGCCAGCAGCCCCCAGGAAAGTAGGCAGCCCCAGCATTTT
TRBD1	TRBV12-3/TRBV12-4	-	TRBJ2-1	CASSHDRGAYNEQFF	TGTGCCAGCAGTCACGACAGGGGGGCCTACAATGAGCAGTTCTTC
-	TRBV7-2	many	TRBJ1-5	CASSPKWEQPQHF	TGTGCCAGCAGCCCAAAATGGGAGCAGCCCCAGCATTTT
TRBD2	TRBV20-1	many	TRBJ2-1	CSASGRGESSYNEQFF	TGCAGTGCTAGTGGTCGGGGGGAGAGCTCCTACAATGAGCAGTTCTTC
-	TRBV20-1	many	TRBJ2-2	CSARDTRTNTGELFF	TGCAGTGCTAGAGATACACGGACGAACACCGGGGAGCTGTTTTTT
-	TRBV7-6	-	TRBJ2-2	CASSPHEWELFF	TGTGCCAGCAGCCCCCACGAATGGGAGCTGTTTTTT
TRBD2	TRBV20-1	few	TRBJ2-3	CSARPAGTGFRTDTQYF	TGCAGTGCTAGACCAGCGGGGACTGGGTTTCGTACAGATACGCAGTATTTT
TRBD1	TRBV7-3	-	TRBJ1-1	CASSLGTASTEAFF	TGTGCCAGCAGCTTAGGGACAGCATCCACTGAAGCTTTCTTT
-	TRBV9	-	TRBJ2-7	CASSVDGGEVDEQYF	TGTGCCAGCAGCGTAGATGGAGGGGAAGTCGACGAGCAGTACTTC
-	TRBV7-9	-	TRBJ2-2	CASSLSGPPGTGEPFF	TGTGCCAGCAGCTTATCAGGACCCCCGGGGACCGGGGAGCCGTTTTTT
TRBD2	TRBV5-1	-	TRBJ2-1	CASSGGIVAGGPNEQFF	TGCGCCAGCAGCGGGGGTATCGTAGCGGGGGGTCCCAATGAGCAGTTCTTC
TRBD1	TRBV7-9	-	TRBJ1-2	CASSLTGDGYYGYTF	TGTGCCAGCAGCTTAACAGGGGACGGGTATTATGGCTACACCTTC
-	TRBV7-9	many	TRBJ1-1	CASSLDLSGKNTEAFF	TGTGCCAGCAGCTTAGATCTGTCAGGGAAGAACACTGAAGCTTTCTTT
-	TRBV12-3/TRBV12-4	many	TRBJ2-2	CAIIPANTGELFF	TGTGCCATCATTCCTGCGAACACCGGGGAGCTGTTTTTT
TRBD1	TRBV27	-	TRBJ2-5	CASSFADRVGQETQYF	TGTGCCAGCAGTTTTGCCGACAGGGTGGGCCAAGAGACCCAGTACTTC
-	TRBV12-3/TRBV12-4	few	TRBJ2-6	CASRSALSGANVLTF	TGTGCCAGCAGGTCCGCCCTCTCTGGGGCCAACGTCCTGACTTTC
TRBD1	TRBV27	many	TRBJ1-6	CASVGQGAFSPLHF	TGTGCCAGCGTAGGACAGGGGGCGTTTTCACCCCTCCACTTT
-	TRBV5-1	few	TRBJ1-6	CASSLGFDGLSYNSPLHF	TGCGCCAGCAGCTTGGGATTTGACGGCCTCTCCTATAATTCACCCCTCCACTTT
TRBD1	TRBV20-1	many	TRBJ2-2	CSADRGQGLTGELFF	TGCAGTGCTGACCGTGGACAGGGCCTGACCGGGGAGCTGTTTTTT